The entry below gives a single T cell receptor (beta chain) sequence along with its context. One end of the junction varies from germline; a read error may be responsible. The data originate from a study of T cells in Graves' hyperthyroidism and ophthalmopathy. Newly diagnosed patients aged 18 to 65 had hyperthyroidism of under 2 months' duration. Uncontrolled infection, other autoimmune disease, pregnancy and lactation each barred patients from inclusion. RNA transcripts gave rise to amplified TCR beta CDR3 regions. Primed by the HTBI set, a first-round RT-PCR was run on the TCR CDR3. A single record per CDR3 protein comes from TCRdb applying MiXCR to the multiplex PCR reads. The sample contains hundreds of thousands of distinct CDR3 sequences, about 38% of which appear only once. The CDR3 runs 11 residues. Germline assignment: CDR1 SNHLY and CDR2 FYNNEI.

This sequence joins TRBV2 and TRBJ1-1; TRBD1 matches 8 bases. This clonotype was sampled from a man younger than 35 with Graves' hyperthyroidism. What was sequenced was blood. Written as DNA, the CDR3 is TGTGCCAGCAGTGAAAAGCGGGGACAGGTTTTT. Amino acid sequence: CASSEKRGQVF.